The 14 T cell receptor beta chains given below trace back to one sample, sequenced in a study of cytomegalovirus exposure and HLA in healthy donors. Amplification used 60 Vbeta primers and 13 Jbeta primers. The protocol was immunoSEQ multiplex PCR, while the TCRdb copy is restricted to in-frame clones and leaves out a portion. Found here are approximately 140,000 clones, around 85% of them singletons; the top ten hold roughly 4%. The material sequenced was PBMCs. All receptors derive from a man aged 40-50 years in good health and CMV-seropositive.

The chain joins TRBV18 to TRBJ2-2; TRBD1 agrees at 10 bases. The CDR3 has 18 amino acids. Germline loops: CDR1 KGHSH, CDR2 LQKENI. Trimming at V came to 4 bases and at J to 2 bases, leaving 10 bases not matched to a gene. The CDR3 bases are TGTGCCAGCTCACTACTTACGGGACAGGGGTTAAACACCGGGGAGCTGTTTTTT. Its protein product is CASSLLTGQGLNTGELFF. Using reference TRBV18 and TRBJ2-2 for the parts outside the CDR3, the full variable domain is NAGVMQNPRHLVRRRGQEARLRCSPMKGHSHVYWYRQLPEEGLKFMVYLQKENIIDESGMPKERFSAEFPKEGPSILRIQQVVRGDSAAYFCASSLLTGQGLNTGELFFGEGSRLTVL.

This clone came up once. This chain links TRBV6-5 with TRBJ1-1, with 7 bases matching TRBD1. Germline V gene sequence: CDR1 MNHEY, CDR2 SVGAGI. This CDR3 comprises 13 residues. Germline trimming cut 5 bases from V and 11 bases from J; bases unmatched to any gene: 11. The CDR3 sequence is CASSPRAAGGAFF. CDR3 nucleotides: TGTGCCAGCAGTCCCAGGGCGGCAGGGGGGGCTTTCTTT.

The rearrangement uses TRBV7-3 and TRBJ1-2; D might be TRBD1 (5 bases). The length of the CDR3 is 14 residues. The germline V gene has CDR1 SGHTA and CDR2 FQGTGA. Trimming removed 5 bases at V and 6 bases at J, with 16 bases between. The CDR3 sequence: CASSQNGQGDGYTF. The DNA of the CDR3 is TGTGCCAGCAGCCAGAACGGGCAGGGTGATGGCTACACCTTC.

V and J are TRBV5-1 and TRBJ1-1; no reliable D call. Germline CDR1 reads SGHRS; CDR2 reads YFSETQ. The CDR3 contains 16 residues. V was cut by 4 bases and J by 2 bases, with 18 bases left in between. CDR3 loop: CASSIDKAHQNTEAFF. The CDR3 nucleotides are TGCGCCAGCAGCATCGACAAGGCCCACCAAAACACTGAAGCTTTCTTT.

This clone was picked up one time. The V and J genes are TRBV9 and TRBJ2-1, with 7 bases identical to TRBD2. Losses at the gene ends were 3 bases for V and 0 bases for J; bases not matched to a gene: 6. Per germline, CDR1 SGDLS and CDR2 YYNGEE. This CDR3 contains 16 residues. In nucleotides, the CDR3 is TGTGCCAGCAGCGCCAGCGGGGCGAGCTCCTACAATGAGCAGTTCTTC. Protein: CASSASGASSYNEQFF.

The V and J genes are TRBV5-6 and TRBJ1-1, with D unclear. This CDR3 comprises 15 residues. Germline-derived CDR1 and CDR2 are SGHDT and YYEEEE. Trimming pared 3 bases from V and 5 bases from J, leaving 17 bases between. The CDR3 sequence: CASSSSGAAVTEAFF. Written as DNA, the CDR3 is TGTGCCAGCAGCTCCTCCGGCGCCGCGGTAACTGAAGCTTTCTTT.

CDR3 amino acids: CSTSGASTDTQYF. The CDR3 nucleotides read TGCAGCACAAGCGGGGCTAGCACAGATACGCAGTATTTT. The chain recombines TRBV29-1 with TRBJ2-3; TRBD2 matches 7 bases. Unmatched junction bases numbered 5, after V lost 8 bases and J lost 0 bases. Germline CDR1 reads SQVTM; CDR2 reads ANQGSEA. The CDR3 contains 13 residues.

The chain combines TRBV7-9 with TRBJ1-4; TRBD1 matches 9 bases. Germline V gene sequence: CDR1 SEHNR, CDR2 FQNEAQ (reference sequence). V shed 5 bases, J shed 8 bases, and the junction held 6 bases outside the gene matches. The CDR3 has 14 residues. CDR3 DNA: TGTGCCAGCAGCGGGGACAGGGAAAGGGAAAAACTGTTTTTT. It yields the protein CASSGDREREKLFF. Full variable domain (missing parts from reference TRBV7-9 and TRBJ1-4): DTGVSQNPRHKITKRGQNVTFRCDPISEHNRLYWYRQTLGQGPEFLTYFQNEAQLEKSRLLSDRFSAERPKGSFSTLEIQRTEQGDSAMYLCASSGDREREKLFFGSGTQLSVL.

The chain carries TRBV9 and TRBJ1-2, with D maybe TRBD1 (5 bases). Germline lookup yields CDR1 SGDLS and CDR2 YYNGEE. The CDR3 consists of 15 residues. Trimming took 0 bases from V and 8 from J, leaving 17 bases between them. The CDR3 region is CASSVGREGTRGYTF. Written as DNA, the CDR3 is TGTGCCAGCAGCGTAGGCAGGGAAGGAACGCGCGGCTACACCTTC.

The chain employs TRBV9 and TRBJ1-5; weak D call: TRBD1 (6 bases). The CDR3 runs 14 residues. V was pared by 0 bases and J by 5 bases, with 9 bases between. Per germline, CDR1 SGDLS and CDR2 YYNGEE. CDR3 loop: CASSVGTDYQPQHF. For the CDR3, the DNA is TGTGCCAGCAGCGTAGGGACAGATTATCAGCCCCAGCATTTT.

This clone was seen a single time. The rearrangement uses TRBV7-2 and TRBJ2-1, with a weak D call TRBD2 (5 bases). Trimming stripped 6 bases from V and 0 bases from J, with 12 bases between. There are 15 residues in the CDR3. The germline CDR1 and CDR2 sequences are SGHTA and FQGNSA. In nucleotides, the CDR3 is TGTGCCAGCAGTCTTAGCGCATCCTCCTACAATGAGCAGTTCTTC. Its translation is CASSLSASSYNEQFF.

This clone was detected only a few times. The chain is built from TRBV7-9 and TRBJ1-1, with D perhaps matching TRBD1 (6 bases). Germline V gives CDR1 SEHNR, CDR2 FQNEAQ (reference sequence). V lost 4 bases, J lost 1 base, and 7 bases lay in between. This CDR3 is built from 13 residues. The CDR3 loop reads CASSSGQNTEAFF. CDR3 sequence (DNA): TGTGCCAGCAGCTCGGGACAGAACACTGAAGCTTTCTTT.

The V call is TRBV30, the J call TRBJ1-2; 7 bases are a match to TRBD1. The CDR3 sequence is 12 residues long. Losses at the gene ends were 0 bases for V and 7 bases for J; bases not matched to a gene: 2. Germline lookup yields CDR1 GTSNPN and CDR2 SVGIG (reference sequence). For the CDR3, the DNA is TGTGCCTGGAGTGTACAGGGGCTTGGCTACACCTTC. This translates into CAWSVQGLGYTF.

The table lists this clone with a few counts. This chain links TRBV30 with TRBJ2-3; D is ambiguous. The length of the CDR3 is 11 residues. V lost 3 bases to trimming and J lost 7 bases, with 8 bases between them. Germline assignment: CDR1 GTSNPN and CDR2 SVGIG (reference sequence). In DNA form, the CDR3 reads TGTGCCTGGAGAGAGGAGAATACGCAGTATTTT. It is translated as CAWREENTQYF.